The entry below gives a single T cell receptor (beta chain) sequence along with its context. Its antigen is unidentified. The data were obtained in a study of shared clonotypes between healthy human individuals. Study conclusions and caveats: The study sampled only blood, and tissue repertoires likely differ.

The V end lost 0 bases, the J end lost 0 bases, and 15 bases lay between the germline ends. Germline loops: CDR1 MGHRA, CDR2 YSYEKL. The CDR3 is made up of 18 amino acids. Profiling relied on immunoSEQ multiplex PCR, and the TCRdb table lists in-frame clones only, not all of them. The sample consists of about 750,000 clones, roughly 92% of them appearing once. Naive-designated CD8 cells lacked CD45RO, were positively enriched for CCR7, and omitted terminally differentiated effector memory CD45RA+ cells. Sequencing was carried out using naive CD8+ T cells sorted from blood. This receptor was obtained from a young man in good health. The V gene is TRBV4-1, the J gene TRBJ1-5; tentatively, D is TRBD1 (6 bases). This CDR3 reads CASSQEAGTLYSNQPQHF. CDR3 in DNA: TGCGCCAGCAGCCAAGAGGCAGGGACACTCTATAGCAATCAGCCCCAGCATTTT.